This T cell receptor (beta chain) was observed in a study of early T cells in non-severe SARS-CoV-2 infection. About the research overall: Sequencing of bulk RNA from unsorted whole blood was done, without chain pairing.

One entry per CDR3 protein, called by TCRdb with MiXCR from the 5' RACE reads. Here the sample spans about 92,000 distinct CDR3 sequences, about 15% being singletons. This CDR3 is 13 amino acids long. Germline V gives CDR1 MRHNA, CDR2 SNTAGT. The germline V and J ends were trimmed by 4 bases and 8 bases, with 9 bases remaining between them. This TCR came from an adult who was a healthcare worker with PCR-confirmed SARS-CoV-2 infection or an uninfected control (not recorded which). The chain combines TRBV6-4 with TRBJ1-6; no definite D call. The sample comprised whole blood. Written as DNA, the CDR3 is TGTGCCAGCAGTGGGACCGTGGATTCACCCCTCCACTTT. This gives the protein CASSGTVDSPLHF.